This TCR beta chain was observed in a study of blood T cell repertoires in COVID-19. Produced via immunoSEQ multiplex PCR; TCRdb's table is partial and in-frame only. The sample includes approximately 200,000 clones, approximately 87% of them seen just once. Germline lookup yields CDR1 KGHSH and CDR2 LQKENI. J gave up 4 bases and V 3 bases, and 0 bases lay outside the gene matches. The CDR3 is 14 residues long. The sequence was collected from a man aged 55 to 70 who had recovered from COVID-19. The sequenced material came from peripheral blood. The V and J genes are TRBV18 and TRBJ2-2; 9 positions agree with TRBD2. CDR3 loop: CASSPSGSTGELFF. DNA for the CDR3: TGTGCCAGCTCACCTAGCGGGAGCACCGGGGAGCTGTTTTTT.